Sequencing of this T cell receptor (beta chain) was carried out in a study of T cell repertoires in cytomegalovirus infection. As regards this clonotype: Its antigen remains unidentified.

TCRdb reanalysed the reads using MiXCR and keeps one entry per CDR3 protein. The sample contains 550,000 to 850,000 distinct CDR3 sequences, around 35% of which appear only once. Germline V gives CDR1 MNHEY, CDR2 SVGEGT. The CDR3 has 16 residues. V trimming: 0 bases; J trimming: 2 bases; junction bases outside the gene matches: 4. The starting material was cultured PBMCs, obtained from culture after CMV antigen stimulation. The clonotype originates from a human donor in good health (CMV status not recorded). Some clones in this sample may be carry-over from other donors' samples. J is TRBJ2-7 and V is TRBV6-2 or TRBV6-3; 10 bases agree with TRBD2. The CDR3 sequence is CASSYSSAGGPYEQYF. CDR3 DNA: TGTGCCAGCAGTTACTCTTCAGCGGGAGGGCCCTACGAGCAGTACTTC.